A single sample is the source of the 9 T cell receptor beta chains below, sequenced in a study of spatial heterogeneity in lung cancer. Via MiXCR, TCRdb re-called the 5' RACE reads, giving one row per CDR3 protein. This sample has roughly 80,000 distinct CDR3 sequences, with about 8% found just once. The time point: sample taken at primary tumor resection. The sample was PBMCs, taken at surgery. The receptors were sampled from a male donor with early-stage non-small cell lung cancer.

This clonotype was recorded at least ten times. The gene calls are TRBV2 and TRBJ1-1, with D possibly matching TRBD1 (5 bases). Germline lookup yields CDR1 SNHLY and CDR2 FYNNEI. The CDR3 loop spans 14 amino acids. V gave up 2 bases and J gave up 6 bases, with 13 bases separating them. The CDR3 here is CASSESGPAPEAFF. CDR3 nucleotides: TGTGCCAGCAGTGAATCGGGGCCGGCCCCTGAAGCTTTCTTT.

The gene calls are TRBV27 and TRBJ2-7, with TRBD2 identical over 11 bases. CDR3 length: 16 residues. Germline CDR1 is MNHEY and CDR2 is SMNVEV (reference sequence). Trimming took 3 bases from V and 3 from J; bases not matched to a gene: 7. The CDR3 reads CASSLKGLAEYYEQYF. DNA of the CDR3: TGTGCCAGCAGTTTGAAGGGACTAGCGGAGTACTACGAGCAGTACTTC.

This chain connects TRBV6-5 to TRBJ2-1; 7 bases line up with TRBD1. The CDR3 spans 15 residues. The V gene's germline CDR1 is MNHEY and CDR2 SVGAGI. V trimming: 4 bases; J trimming: 0 bases; junction bases outside the gene matches: 3. CDR3 amino acids: CASSFTGDSYNEQFF. The CDR3 DNA reads TGTGCCAGCAGTTTTACAGGGGACTCCTACAATGAGCAGTTCTTC.

In this sample, this clonotype turned up many times. The chain has TRBV13 and TRBJ1-3; D is perhaps TRBD1 (5 bases). The V gene lost 0 bases and the J gene lost 3 bases, with 12 bases spanning the gap. The CDR3 spans 16 residues. Per the germline V gene, CDR1 is PRHDT and CDR2 is FYEKMQ (reference sequence). CDR3 protein: CASSLGRGVGGNTIYF. Written as DNA, the CDR3 is TGTGCCAGCAGCTTAGGCCGAGGGGTTGGTGGAAACACCATATATTTT.

The V call is TRBV14, the J call TRBJ2-6; D possibly corresponds to TRBD2 (5 bases). Trimming shortened V by 1 base and J by 1 base, and 5 bases separated the two germline ends. The CDR3 runs 15 residues. Germline loops: CDR1 SGHDN, CDR2 FVKESK. The chain's CDR3 is CASSQGESGANVLTF. CDR3 DNA: TGTGCCAGCAGCCAAGGGGAGTCTGGGGCCAACGTCCTGACTTTC.

This clonotype was detected ten times or more. The V call is TRBV10-3, the J call TRBJ2-7; TRBD1 matches 9 bases. CDR1 and CDR2 from the germline V gene are ENHRY and SYGVKD. V lost 7 bases to trimming and J lost 4 bases; unmatched junction nucleotides: 2. There are 12 residues in the CDR3. DNA for the CDR3: TGTGCCATCACAGACAGGGGGTACGAGCAGTACTTC. This encodes CAITDRGYEQYF.

This chain joins TRBV18 and TRBJ1-4; D is uncertain. Germline V lookup: CDR1 KGHSH, CDR2 LQKENI. The CDR3 contains 16 residues. Trimming took off 4 bases at V and 14 bases at J, with 26 bases between the two ends. CDR3 sequence reads: CASSRTPSSPGERLFF. The CDR3, as DNA: TGTGCCAGCTCACGAACTCCGAGCAGTCCTGGGGAACGGCTGTTTTTT.

A word on this clonotype: A much larger clonotype is one base distant, so this may be a read error. The V gene is TRBV27, the J gene TRBJ2-1; a weak D match, TRBD1 (7 bases). Germline CDR1 and CDR2: MNHEY and SMNVEV (reference sequence). The CDR3 length is 15 residues. The CDR3 sequence is CASRGGTVSCNEQFF. The DNA of the CDR3 is TGTGCCAGCAGAGGAGGGACAGTCTCCTGCAATGAGCAGTTCTTC.

The rearrangement links TRBV19 to TRBJ1-5, with TRBD1 matching 7 bases. Germline CDR1 reads LNHDA; CDR2 reads SQIVND (reference sequence). After removal of 3 bases from V and 7 bases from J, the junction contained 3 bases not matched to a gene. The CDR3 has 13 residues. CDR3 loop: CASSMGRGQPQHF. CDR3 in DNA: TGTGCCAGTAGTATGGGCAGGGGGCAGCCCCAGCATTTT.